A selection of T cell receptor beta chains follows, all from one sample in a study of CD8 T cells in Susac syndrome. Each CDR3 protein gets one entry after TCRdb re-called the immunoSEQ multiplex PCR reads with MiXCR. The data hold approximately 140,000 distinct CDR3 sequences, with about 95% observed a single time. The sequencing input was CD4+ T cells from PBMCs. The receptors shown here come from a human donor with multiple sclerosis. Each CDR3 is given with its conserved first and last residue. The D gene is left open where the match is weak. Expanded clones get a size class; other rows say once, few or many, or leave the size out.

TGTGCCAGCAGTCGGGGGCGGACCGGGGAGCTGTTTTTT,CASSRGRTGELFF,TRBJ2-2,.,few,TRBV28
TGTGCCAGCAGTGGAGACAGGGGTGGGAACAGGGAGCTGTTTTTT,CASSGDRGGNRELFF,TRBJ2-2,TRBD1,.,TRBV12-3/TRBV12-4
TGCAGTGCTACCTCGGGGGATCAGCCCCAGCATTTT,CSATSGDQPQHF,TRBJ1-5,.,.,TRBV20-1
TGTGCCAGCAGGCCCTCGTGGGGAGAGACCCAGTACTTC,CASRPSWGETQYF,TRBJ2-5,.,.,TRBV6-2/TRBV6-3
TGCAGCGTCGCCGGATGGACAGGGTATAGAGCTTTCTTT,CSVAGWTGYRAFF,TRBJ1-1,TRBD1,.,TRBV29-1
TGTGCCAGCAGTCATCTCCCCGGTCCTGGAAACACCATATATTTT,CASSHLPGPGNTIYF,TRBJ1-3,.,.,TRBV6-1
TGTGCCAGCAGCTTGGGACAGAGAACAAACACTGAAGCTTTCTTT,CASSLGQRTNTEAFF,TRBJ1-1,.,.,TRBV5-4
TGTGCCAGCGGACTGACAGGGGTCACCTCCGAGCAGTACTTC,CASGLTGVTSEQYF,TRBJ2-7,TRBD1,.,TRBV2
TGTGCCAGCAGCTTAGAGGCGGGTTTCAATCAGCCCCAGCATTTT,CASSLEAGFNQPQHF,TRBJ1-5,.,.,TRBV11-2
TGTGCCAGCAGTTCAAGGGACAGGGTCTATGGCTACACCTTC,CASSSRDRVYGYTF,TRBJ1-2,TRBD1,.,TRBV7-9
TGTGCCAGCAGCATTACCGGGACTGCGGCAGATACGCAGTATTTT,CASSITGTAADTQYF,TRBJ2-3,.,.,TRBV7-6
TGTGCCAGCAGCGTAGGGACAGATACTGGGGCCAACGTCCTGACTTTC,CASSVGTDTGANVLTF,TRBJ2-6,.,.,TRBV9
TGTGCCAGCAGCAATAGCCCGGGCGGGACCCAGTACTTC,CASSNSPGGTQYF,TRBJ2-5,.,.,TRBV7-2
TGCAGTGCCATCTTCCTTTTGACTAGCGCCCAAGAGACCCAGTACTTC,CSAIFLLTSAQETQYF,TRBJ2-5,TRBD2,once,TRBV20-1
TGCGCCAGCAGCCAAGACAGGCGACTGAACACTGAAGCTTTCTTT,CASSQDRRLNTEAFF,TRBJ1-1,.,once,TRBV4-1
TGTGCCAGCAGCCCCGGAGGAGCGGGCACAGATACGCAGTATTTT,CASSPGGAGTDTQYF,TRBJ2-3,.,.,TRBV5-4
TGTGCCAGCAGCCTTATGACCCACGGGGAGCTGTTTTTT,CASSLMTHGELFF,TRBJ2-2,.,once,TRBV3-1
TGCAGCGTGGGGACCACAAGGTCCGCTGAGCAGTTCTTC,CSVGTTRSAEQFF,TRBJ2-1,.,.,TRBV29-1
TGTGCCACCAGTGACCGCGTGAGGGAGCAGTTCTTC,CATSDRVREQFF,TRBJ2-1,.,.,TRBV24-1
TGCAGCGTTGTGAAGCCGGACAGGGGCACAGATACGCAGTATTTT,CSVVKPDRGTDTQYF,TRBJ2-3,TRBD1,.,TRBV29-1
TGTGCCAGCAGCCAGGGGACTGAAGCTTTCTTT,CASSQGTEAFF,TRBJ1-1,.,few,TRBV6-2/TRBV6-3
TGTGCCAGCAGCCGAAAGACGGGCTCCTACGAGCAGTACTTC,CASSRKTGSYEQYF,TRBJ2-7,.,.,TRBV14
TGCAGTGCTAGGCGAACTCCCGGGTACAATGAGCAGTTCTTC,CSARRTPGYNEQFF,TRBJ2-1,.,.,TRBV20-1
TGCAGTGCTAGGTCTGACAGGGGAAATTCACCCCTCCACTTT,CSARSDRGNSPLHF,TRBJ1-6,TRBD1,.,TRBV20-1
TGTGCCAGCAGTCCTGGGGACAGGTTCTATGGCTACACCTTC,CASSPGDRFYGYTF,TRBJ1-2,TRBD1,.,TRBV27
TGCAGCGTTCGCCCCCAGACAGGGGGTGGAAACACCATATATTTT,CSVRPQTGGGNTIYF,TRBJ1-3,TRBD1,.,TRBV29-1
TGTGCCTGGAGTTCATGGGGTGGGAACACTGAAGCTTTCTTT,CAWSSWGGNTEAFF,TRBJ1-1,.,.,TRBV30
TGCAGTGCTTCTAGCGGGAGAGTTACAGATACGCAGTATTTT,CSASSGRVTDTQYF,TRBJ2-3,TRBD2,.,TRBV20-1
TGTGCCAGCAACGGGAGAGCTACAGATACGCAGTATTTT,CASNGRATDTQYF,TRBJ2-3,.,once,TRBV28
TGTGCCAGCAGTTTAGGTCCAGGGGAGACCCAGTACTTC,CASSLGPGETQYF,TRBJ2-5,.,.,TRBV12-3/TRBV12-4
TGTGCCAGCAGTTTTCCTGGGGTTAGCACAGATACGCAGTATTTT,CASSFPGVSTDTQYF,TRBJ2-3,.,.,TRBV12-3/TRBV12-4
TGTGCCAGCAGCGTATTCCATGGAGGGGGCAATGAGCAGTTCTTC,CASSVFHGGGNEQFF,TRBJ2-1,.,once,TRBV9
TGCAGCGGGTCGGGACGGTCGAACACTGAAGCTTTCTTT,CSGSGRSNTEAFF,TRBJ1-1,.,.,TRBV29-1
TGCAGCGTCCAGAAACAGGTGATGAACACTGAAGCTTTCTTT,CSVQKQVMNTEAFF,TRBJ1-1,.,.,TRBV29-1
TGTGCCAGCAGTTACTCGGGACAGGGGAACAATGAGCAGTTCTTC,CASSYSGQGNNEQFF,TRBJ2-1,TRBD1,.,TRBV6-5
TGTGCCAGCAGCGTAGACGGGAATGAAAAACTGTTTTTT,CASSVDGNEKLFF,TRBJ1-4,.,.,TRBV9
TGTGCCAGCTCATCTGGTATTAGCACAGATACGCAGTATTTT,CASSSGISTDTQYF,TRBJ2-3,.,.,TRBV18
TGCAGCGTTGAAGGTCTTCAAGAATCCGGGCCCTACTCTGGAAACACCATATATTTT,CSVEGLQESGPYSGNTIYF,TRBJ1-3,.,.,TRBV29-1
TGCGCCAGCAGCTTTGACAGGGCAACTGAGCAGTTCTTC,CASSFDRATEQFF,TRBJ2-1,TRBD1,once,TRBV5-1
TGTGCCAGCAGCGCGACCCAGGGAGTCCTATATCAGCCCCAGCATTTT,CASSATQGVLYQPQHF,TRBJ1-5,.,once,TRBV3-1
TGCAGCGTTGAAGTACCACAGGATGAAAAACTGTTTTTT,CSVEVPQDEKLFF,TRBJ1-4,.,.,TRBV29-1
TGTGCCAGCAGTTTTTCTAGCGGATACACAGATACGCAGTATTTT,CASSFSSGYTDTQYF,TRBJ2-3,TRBD2,.,TRBV28
TGTGCCAGTAGGAGCGGAAGCCAAGAGACCCAGTACTTC,CASRSGSQETQYF,TRBJ2-5,.,.,TRBV19
TGCAGCGTTGATCAGGGCCCAGATACGCAGTATTTT,CSVDQGPDTQYF,TRBJ2-3,.,.,TRBV29-1